Listed below are T cell receptor beta chains from one sample, sequenced in a study of naive and memory T cell subsets. Using its own MiXCR run on the UMI-ligation and nested PCR reads, TCRdb lists one record per CDR3 protein. This sample carries about 99,000 distinct CDR3 sequences, roughly 15% of them seen once, and the ten largest clones take around 2.7%. Sequenced input: naive CD8+ T cells from blood. These TCRs come from a human donor in good health. The conserved cysteine and the conserved F or W are not part of the CDR3 here. Fields, in order: V gene, J gene, CDR3 protein.

V: TRBV24-1; J: TRBJ1-2; CDR3: ATRATGIDGYT
V: TRBV19; J: TRBJ2-1; CDR3: ASSIGAGQRSSYNEQF
V: TRBV9; J: TRBJ2-3; CDR3: ASTPGAGTDTQY
V: TRBV11-3; J: TRBJ2-7; CDR3: ASSLVSGTHEQY
V: TRBV27; J: TRBJ2-1; CDR3: ASRSGTYNEQF
V: TRBV29-1; J: TRBJ2-1; CDR3: SVVVYNEQF
V: TRBV7-3; J: TRBJ2-3; CDR3: ASSSGQVTDTQY
V: TRBV12-3/TRBV12-4; J: TRBJ2-1; CDR3: ASRLTVAQF
V: TRBV10-3; J: TRBJ2-5; CDR3: AISDQGQETQY
V: TRBV7-2; J: TRBJ2-7; CDR3: ASSYGDFSTYEQY
V: TRBV12-3/TRBV12-4; J: TRBJ1-3; CDR3: ASSPRDSGLNTIY
V: TRBV3-1; J: TRBJ2-3; CDR3: ASSQDGWASGDADTQY
V: TRBV5-1; J: TRBJ2-2; CDR3: ASSTTSVTGELF
V: TRBV4-3; J: TRBJ1-4; CDR3: ASSLLQGTNEKLF
V: TRBV5-1; J: TRBJ1-1; CDR3: ASSLSGQGAEAF
V: TRBV27; J: TRBJ1-5; CDR3: ASSSGLYSNQPQH
V: TRBV7-9; J: TRBJ2-7; CDR3: ASSGGAQSFGQY
V: TRBV2; J: TRBJ2-3; CDR3: ATSSLIGGQGTDTQY
V: TRBV24-1; J: TRBJ2-1; CDR3: ATSGSGFHEQF
V: TRBV7-9; J: TRBJ2-7; CDR3: ASSSGLAGVYEQY
V: TRBV7-9; J: TRBJ2-7; CDR3: ASSADGNSYEQY
V: TRBV12-3/TRBV12-4; J: TRBJ2-2; CDR3: ASSPSVTGELF
V: TRBV10-2; J: TRBJ2-7; CDR3: ASNQGDYEQY